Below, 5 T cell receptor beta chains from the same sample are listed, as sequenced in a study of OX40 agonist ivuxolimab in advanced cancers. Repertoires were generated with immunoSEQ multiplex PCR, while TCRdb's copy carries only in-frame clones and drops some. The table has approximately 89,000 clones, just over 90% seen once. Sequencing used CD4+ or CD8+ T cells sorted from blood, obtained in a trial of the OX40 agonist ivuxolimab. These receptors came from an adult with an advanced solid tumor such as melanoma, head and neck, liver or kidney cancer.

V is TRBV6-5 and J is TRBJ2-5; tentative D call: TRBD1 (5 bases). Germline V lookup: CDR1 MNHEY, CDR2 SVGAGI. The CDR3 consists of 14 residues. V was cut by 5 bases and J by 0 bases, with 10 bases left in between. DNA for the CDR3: TGTGCCAGCAGTGCAGGGAATTACCAAGAGACCCAGTACTTC. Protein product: CASSAGNYQETQYF.

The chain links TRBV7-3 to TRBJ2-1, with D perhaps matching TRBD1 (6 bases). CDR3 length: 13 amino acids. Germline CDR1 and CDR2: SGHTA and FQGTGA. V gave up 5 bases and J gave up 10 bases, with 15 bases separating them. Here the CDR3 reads CASSMGHPKEQFF. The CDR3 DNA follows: TGTGCCAGCAGCATGGGACACCCCAAGGAGCAGTTCTTC. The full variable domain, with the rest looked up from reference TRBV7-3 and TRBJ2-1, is GAGVSQTPSNKVTEKGKYVELRCDPISGHTALYWYRQSLGQGPEFLIYFQGTGAADDSGLPNDRFFAVRPEGSVSTLKIQRTERGDSAVYLCASSMGHPKEQFFGPGTRLTVL.

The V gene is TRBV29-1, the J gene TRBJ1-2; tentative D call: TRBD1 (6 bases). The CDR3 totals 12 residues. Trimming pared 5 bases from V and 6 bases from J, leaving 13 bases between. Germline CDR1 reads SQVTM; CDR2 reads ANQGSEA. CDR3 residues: CSVTRDKDGYTF. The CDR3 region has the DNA TGCAGCGTTACCCGGGACAAGGATGGCTACACCTTC.

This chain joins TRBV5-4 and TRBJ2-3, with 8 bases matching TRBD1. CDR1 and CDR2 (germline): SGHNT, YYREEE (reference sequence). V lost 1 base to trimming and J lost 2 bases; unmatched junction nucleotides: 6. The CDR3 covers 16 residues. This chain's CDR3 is CASSLPGQEFTDTQYF. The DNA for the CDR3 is TGTGCCAGCAGCTTGCCGGGACAGGAGTTCACAGATACGCAGTATTTT.

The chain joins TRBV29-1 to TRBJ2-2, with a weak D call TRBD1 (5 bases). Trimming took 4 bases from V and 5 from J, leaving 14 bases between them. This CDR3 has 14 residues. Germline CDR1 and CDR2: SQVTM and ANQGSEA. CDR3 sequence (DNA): TGCAGCGTTGGACCAGGGCTCGGGACCGGGGAGCTGTTTTTT. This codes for CSVGPGLGTGELFF.